Listed below are T cell receptor beta chains from one sample, sequenced in a study of T-cell reconstitution after alpha-beta-depleted transplantation in children. Using its own MiXCR run on the PCR reads, TCRdb lists one record per CDR3 protein. Of fewer than 500,000 distinct CDR3 sequences listed, about 45% were seen once; the top ten hold approximately 30%. The starting material was PBMCs, obtained before TCRalphabeta/CD19-depleted stem cell transplant. These receptors were taken from a girl aged 2 to 9 with aplastic anemia, due to receive a stem cell transplant. The CDR3 runs from the conserved cysteine through the conserved F or W. D genes are given only for firm matches. Not all rows give a size; the values are once, few, many and, for expanded clones, a class.

clone size: few; V gene: TRBV6-2/TRBV6-3; J gene: TRBJ2-3; D gene: .; CDR3 protein: CASGRVRSTDTQYF; CDR3 DNA: TGTGCCAGCGGAAGGGTGAGGAGCACAGATACGCAGTATTTT
clone size: many; V gene: TRBV7-2; J gene: TRBJ2-5; D gene: TRBD2; CDR3 protein: CASSLKASGISETQYF; CDR3 DNA: TGTGCCAGCAGCTTAAAGGCTAGCGGGATCTCAGAGACCCAGTACTTC
clone size: .; V gene: TRBV5-1; J gene: TRBJ2-7; D gene: .; CDR3 protein: CASSLGAGTLVYEQYF; CDR3 DNA: TGCGCCAGCAGCTTAGGGGCCGGGACACTCGTCTACGAGCAGTACTTC
clone size: .; V gene: TRBV5-1; J gene: TRBJ2-2; D gene: TRBD1; CDR3 protein: CASSWDRGTGELFF; CDR3 DNA: TGCGCCAGCAGCTGGGACAGGGGAACCGGGGAGCTGTTTTTT
clone size: few; V gene: TRBV4-3; J gene: TRBJ2-3; D gene: TRBD2; CDR3 protein: CASSQDPTSGTSTDTQYF; CDR3 DNA: TGCGCCAGCAGCCAAGATCCGACTAGCGGAACTAGCACAGATACGCAGTATTTT
clone size: few; V gene: TRBV3-1; J gene: TRBJ2-5; D gene: TRBD2; CDR3 protein: CASSQDGTMAETQYF; CDR3 DNA: TGTGCCAGCAGCCAAGACGGGACTATGGCGGAGACCCAGTACTTC
clone size: many; V gene: TRBV28; J gene: TRBJ1-5; D gene: .; CDR3 protein: CASSGIGTSSNQPQHF; CDR3 DNA: TGTGCCAGCAGTGGAATCGGGACCTCTAGCAATCAGCCCCAGCATTTT
clone size: .; V gene: TRBV5-1; J gene: TRBJ1-4; D gene: .; CDR3 protein: CASSLARGKNEKLFF; CDR3 DNA: TGCGCCAGCAGCTTGGCCAGAGGTAAAAATGAAAAACTGTTTTTT
clone size: .; V gene: TRBV10-3; J gene: TRBJ1-2; D gene: .; CDR3 protein: CAISETPRDGYTF; CDR3 DNA: TGTGCCATCAGTGAGACCCCCAGGGACGGCTACACCTTC
clone size: many; V gene: TRBV7-2; J gene: TRBJ2-1; D gene: .; CDR3 protein: CASSLHRGTKNEQFF; CDR3 DNA: TGTGCCAGCAGCTTACACAGGGGGACTAAAAATGAGCAGTTCTTC
clone size: .; V gene: TRBV30; J gene: TRBJ2-4; D gene: .; CDR3 protein: CAWSLGGAKNIQYF; CDR3 DNA: TGTGCCTGGAGTCTGGGGGGAGCCAAAAACATTCAGTACTTC
clone size: .; V gene: TRBV14; J gene: TRBJ2-7; D gene: .; CDR3 protein: CASSPGHLAPGEQYF; CDR3 DNA: TGTGCCAGCAGCCCCGGGCACCTTGCTCCGGGCGAGCAGTACTTC
clone size: few; V gene: TRBV20-1; J gene: TRBJ2-5; D gene: TRBD2; CDR3 protein: CGIAGLQETQYF; CDR3 DNA: TGCGGAATAGCGGGGCTCCAAGAGACCCAGTACTTC
clone size: .; V gene: TRBV4-1; J gene: TRBJ2-1; D gene: TRBD2; CDR3 protein: CASSQDPLAGAYNEQFF; CDR3 DNA: TGCGCCAGCAGCCAAGATCCCCTAGCGGGGGCCTACAATGAGCAGTTCTTC
clone size: .; V gene: TRBV4-1; J gene: TRBJ2-5; D gene: TRBD2; CDR3 protein: CASSQGLGAETQYF; CDR3 DNA: TGCGCCAGCAGCCAGGGACTAGGCGCGGAGACCCAGTACTTC
clone size: .; V gene: TRBV7-2; J gene: TRBJ2-7; D gene: TRBD2; CDR3 protein: CASSVISGGATYEQYF; CDR3 DNA: TGTGCCAGCAGCGTTATTAGCGGGGGTGCTACCTACGAGCAGTACTTC
clone size: .; V gene: TRBV7-6; J gene: TRBJ2-1; D gene: .; CDR3 protein: CASSLTGKHEQFF; CDR3 DNA: TGTGCCAGCAGCTTAACAGGGAAACATGAGCAGTTCTTC
clone size: few; V gene: TRBV20-1; J gene: TRBJ1-2; D gene: TRBD1; CDR3 protein: CSAITGTGAGYTF; CDR3 DNA: TGCAGTGCTATTACCGGGACAGGGGCCGGCTACACCTTC
clone size: .; V gene: TRBV7-9; J gene: TRBJ2-1; D gene: .; CDR3 protein: CASSFPAHDEHFF; CDR3 DNA: TGTGCCAGCAGCTTCCCTGCCCATGATGAGCATTTCTTC
clone size: few; V gene: TRBV7-2; J gene: TRBJ2-2; D gene: TRBD2; CDR3 protein: CASSPRLGLVGELFF; CDR3 DNA: TGTGCCAGCAGCCCCAGGCTCGGACTAGTCGGGGAGCTGTTTTTT
clone size: .; V gene: TRBV5-6; J gene: TRBJ2-7; D gene: .; CDR3 protein: CASSLGSNEQYF; CDR3 DNA: TGTGCCAGCAGCTTGGGCTCGAACGAGCAGTACTTC
clone size: few; V gene: TRBV7-3; J gene: TRBJ2-2; D gene: .; CDR3 protein: CASSLMVSGELFF; CDR3 DNA: TGTGCCAGCAGCTTAATGGTCAGCGGGGAGCTGTTTTTT
clone size: many; V gene: TRBV5-1; J gene: TRBJ2-5; D gene: .; CDR3 protein: CASSLTGHGETQYF; CDR3 DNA: TGCGCCAGCAGCTTAACGGGTCACGGGGAGACCCAGTACTTC
clone size: few; V gene: TRBV9; J gene: TRBJ1-2; D gene: .; CDR3 protein: CASSALTGSGGYTF; CDR3 DNA: TGTGCCAGCAGCGCCCTTACCGGGTCCGGGGGCTACACCTTC
clone size: once; V gene: TRBV20-1; J gene: TRBJ2-4; D gene: TRBD2; CDR3 protein: CSASIVAGVAKNIQYF; CDR3 DNA: TGCAGTGCCTCAATAGTAGCGGGGGTAGCCAAAAACATTCAGTACTTC
clone size: many; V gene: TRBV5-6; J gene: TRBJ1-6; D gene: .; CDR3 protein: CASSKQTVNSPLHF; CDR3 DNA: TGTGCCAGCAGCAAGCAGACGGTGAATTCACCCCTCCACTTT
clone size: .; V gene: TRBV20-1; J gene: TRBJ2-7; D gene: .; CDR3 protein: CSASEGPYEQYF; CDR3 DNA: TGCAGTGCCTCCGAGGGGCCCTACGAGCAGTACTTC
clone size: .; V gene: TRBV7-3; J gene: TRBJ2-7; D gene: .; CDR3 protein: CASSLREQYF; CDR3 DNA: TGTGCCAGCAGCTTACGCGAGCAGTACTTC
clone size: .; V gene: TRBV29-1; J gene: TRBJ2-1; D gene: .; CDR3 protein: CSVEDPQDLVGNNEQFF; CDR3 DNA: TGCAGCGTTGAAGATCCCCAGGATCTGGTGGGAAACAATGAGCAGTTCTTC
clone size: .; V gene: TRBV29-1; J gene: TRBJ2-7; D gene: .; CDR3 protein: CSVDGRDRGTSGHEQYF; CDR3 DNA: TGCAGCGTTGATGGTCGGGACAGGGGGACTAGCGGCCACGAGCAGTACTTC
clone size: .; V gene: TRBV9; J gene: TRBJ1-2; D gene: .; CDR3 protein: CASGVGSPRGAVGGYTF; CDR3 DNA: TGTGCCAGCGGCGTAGGGTCCCCCAGGGGCGCAGTGGGGGGCTACACCTTC
clone size: few; V gene: TRBV5-1; J gene: TRBJ2-7; D gene: .; CDR3 protein: CASRPGTTYEQYF; CDR3 DNA: TGCGCCAGCAGGCCCGGGACCACCTACGAGCAGTACTTC
clone size: few; V gene: TRBV27; J gene: TRBJ2-7; D gene: .; CDR3 protein: CASSKRRALAYEQYF; CDR3 DNA: TGTGCCAGCAGTAAAAGGCGGGCCCTAGCCTACGAGCAGTACTTC
clone size: .; V gene: TRBV12-3/TRBV12-4; J gene: TRBJ1-6; D gene: TRBD1; CDR3 protein: CASSGPGQRDSPLHF; CDR3 DNA: TGTGCCAGCAGTGGCCCGGGACAGAGGGATTCACCCCTCCACTTT
clone size: .; V gene: TRBV4-2; J gene: TRBJ2-1; D gene: .; CDR3 protein: CASSQDWTERQGPYNEQFF; CDR3 DNA: TGTGCCAGCAGCCAAGATTGGACCGAACGCCAGGGGCCCTACAATGAGCAGTTCTTC
clone size: few; V gene: TRBV4-2; J gene: TRBJ1-2; D gene: TRBD1; CDR3 protein: CASSQGTVGGYTF; CDR3 DNA: TGTGCCAGCAGCCAGGGGACAGTAGGAGGCTACACCTTC
clone size: .; V gene: TRBV6-1; J gene: TRBJ2-3; D gene: .; CDR3 protein: CASSQPYVSGRVPDTQYF; CDR3 DNA: TGTGCCAGCAGTCAACCCTATGTTTCGGGAAGAGTCCCTGATACGCAGTATTTT
clone size: .; V gene: TRBV7-2; J gene: TRBJ2-7; D gene: .; CDR3 protein: CASSLEVIYEQYF; CDR3 DNA: TGTGCCAGCAGCTTAGAAGTGATCTACGAGCAGTACTTC
clone size: once; V gene: TRBV30; J gene: TRBJ1-5; D gene: .; CDR3 protein: CAWSVSRQPQHF; CDR3 DNA: TGTGCCTGGAGTGTGAGTAGACAGCCCCAGCATTTT
clone size: many; V gene: TRBV20-1; J gene: TRBJ2-1; D gene: .; CDR3 protein: CSARPTPPYNEQFF; CDR3 DNA: TGCAGTGCTAGACCAACGCCGCCTTACAATGAGCAGTTCTTC
clone size: few; V gene: TRBV5-1; J gene: TRBJ2-1; D gene: TRBD2; CDR3 protein: CASSSSASGGSYNEQFF; CDR3 DNA: TGCGCCAGCAGCTCTTCTGCTAGCGGGGGGTCCTACAATGAGCAGTTCTTC
clone size: few; V gene: TRBV20-1; J gene: TRBJ1-1; D gene: TRBD1; CDR3 protein: CSARNPQGPEAFF; CDR3 DNA: TGCAGTGCTAGGAACCCACAGGGGCCTGAAGCTTTCTTT
clone size: few; V gene: TRBV5-1; J gene: TRBJ2-2; D gene: .; CDR3 protein: CASSNSLNTGELFF; CDR3 DNA: TGCGCCAGCAGCAACAGCTTGAACACCGGGGAGCTGTTTTTT
clone size: many; V gene: TRBV11-2; J gene: TRBJ2-2; D gene: .; CDR3 protein: CASSFGTRGGELFF; CDR3 DNA: TGTGCCAGCAGCTTCGGGACCCGGGGCGGGGAGCTGTTTTTT
clone size: .; V gene: TRBV18; J gene: TRBJ2-3; D gene: TRBD2; CDR3 protein: CASSLGLGENTQYF; CDR3 DNA: TGTGCCAGCTCACTGGGACTAGGCGAAAATACGCAGTATTTT
clone size: .; V gene: TRBV28; J gene: TRBJ2-1; D gene: .; CDR3 protein: CASIPGAAYNEQFF; CDR3 DNA: TGTGCCAGCATTCCGGGGGCCGCGTACAATGAGCAGTTCTTC
clone size: many; V gene: TRBV20-1; J gene: TRBJ1-1; D gene: .; CDR3 protein: CSAPKNRKTEAFF; CDR3 DNA: TGCAGTGCTCCAAAAAACAGAAAAACTGAAGCTTTCTTT
clone size: .; V gene: TRBV5-1; J gene: TRBJ2-1; D gene: .; CDR3 protein: CAGLRLVDNEQFF; CDR3 DNA: TGCGCCGGCCTACGACTAGTAGACAATGAGCAGTTCTTC
clone size: .; V gene: TRBV20-1; J gene: TRBJ2-1; D gene: TRBD2; CDR3 protein: CSATTGTIYNEQFF; CDR3 DNA: TGCAGTGCTACGACGGGGACTATCTACAATGAGCAGTTCTTC
clone size: many; V gene: TRBV7-9; J gene: TRBJ2-5; D gene: TRBD2; CDR3 protein: CASSTPDGTNLQETQYF; CDR3 DNA: TGTGCCAGCAGCACTCCCGATGGGACTAACCTCCAAGAGACCCAGTACTTC
clone size: many; V gene: TRBV29-1; J gene: TRBJ2-1; D gene: TRBD2; CDR3 protein: CSVDYGLAGVLDEQFF; CDR3 DNA: TGCAGCGTTGATTATGGACTAGCGGGAGTATTGGATGAGCAGTTCTTC
clone size: many; V gene: TRBV9; J gene: TRBJ2-2; D gene: .; CDR3 protein: CASSVVERPANTGELFF; CDR3 DNA: TGTGCCAGCAGCGTAGTGGAAAGGCCTGCGAACACCGGGGAGCTGTTTTTT
clone size: few; V gene: TRBV6-1; J gene: TRBJ2-7; D gene: TRBD1; CDR3 protein: CASSPRGRDEQYF; CDR3 DNA: TGTGCCAGCAGTCCCAGGGGGCGAGACGAGCAGTACTTC
clone size: many; V gene: TRBV12-3/TRBV12-4; J gene: TRBJ1-4; D gene: .; CDR3 protein: CASSPGLELFF; CDR3 DNA: TGTGCCAGCAGTCCCGGGCTCGAACTGTTTTTT
clone size: .; V gene: TRBV5-1; J gene: TRBJ2-5; D gene: .; CDR3 protein: CASSSQGRMQETQYF; CDR3 DNA: TGCGCCAGCAGCTCCCAGGGGCGGATGCAAGAGACCCAGTACTTC
clone size: few; V gene: TRBV6-5; J gene: TRBJ2-4; D gene: .; CDR3 protein: CASRADTGEYF; CDR3 DNA: TGTGCCAGCAGGGCAGACACGGGGGAATACTTC
clone size: once; V gene: TRBV24-1; J gene: TRBJ1-5; D gene: TRBD1; CDR3 protein: CATSDHLTGISNQPQHF; CDR3 DNA: TGTGCCACCAGTGATCATCTGACAGGGATTAGCAATCAGCCCCAGCATTTT
clone size: many; V gene: TRBV6-2/TRBV6-3; J gene: TRBJ2-3; D gene: TRBD1; CDR3 protein: CASITGGSADTQYF; CDR3 DNA: TGTGCCAGCATTACAGGGGGCTCTGCAGATACGCAGTATTTT